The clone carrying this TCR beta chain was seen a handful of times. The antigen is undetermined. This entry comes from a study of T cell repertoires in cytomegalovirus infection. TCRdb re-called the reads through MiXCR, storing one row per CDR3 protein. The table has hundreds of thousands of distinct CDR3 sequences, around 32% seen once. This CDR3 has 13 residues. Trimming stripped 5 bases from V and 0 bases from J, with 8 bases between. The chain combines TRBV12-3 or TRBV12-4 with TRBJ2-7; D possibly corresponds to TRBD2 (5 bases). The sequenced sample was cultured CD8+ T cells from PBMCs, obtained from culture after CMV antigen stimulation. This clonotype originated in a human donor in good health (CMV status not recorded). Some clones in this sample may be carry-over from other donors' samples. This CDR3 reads CASSPDFSYEQYV. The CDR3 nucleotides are TGTGCCAGCAGTCCGGACTTCTCCTACGAGCAGTACGTC.